This T cell receptor (beta chain) appears in the sequencing data of a study of CD8 T cells in ankylosing spondylitis. Whole-study results and caveats: Reports say disease-linked clones showed up significantly more in matched ankylosing spondylitis synovial fluid. Seemingly distinctive of ankylosing spondylitis blood was a TCR beta motif formed by eight highly homologous variants.

This clonotype was seen ten or more times. The target antigen is unknown. The CDR3 is 15 amino acids. Germline V gives CDR1 SGDLS, CDR2 YYNGEE. Between the trimmed V and J ends, which lost 2 bases and 1 base, there was a span of 11 bases. The authors made TCR beta libraries by quantitative 5'-RACE with molecular barcodes. TCRdb analysed the 5' RACE reads with MiXCR anew, one entry per CDR3 protein. Among about 39,000 distinct CDR3 sequences, 3% were seen once, and the ten largest hold roughly 2.8%. Sequencing was performed on blood, either unsorted or a sorted T cell fraction (not recorded which). The chain joins TRBV9 to TRBJ2-3; perhaps TRBD1 as D (8 bases). The sequence came from a male donor with ankylosing spondylitis or in good health (not recorded which). CDR3 residues: CASSVTGGGTDTQYF. CDR3 nucleotides: TGTGCCAGCAGCGTTACAGGGGGGGGCACAGATACGCAGTATTTT.